This is a list of T cell receptor beta chains from one sample in a study of shared clonotypes between healthy human individuals. The protocol was immunoSEQ multiplex PCR, while the TCRdb copy is restricted to in-frame clones and leaves out a portion. The data show hundreds of thousands of clones, around 95% seen once. The source material was naive CD8+ T cells sorted from blood. These receptors all stem from a woman aged 25-40 years in good health. CDR3s include the opening cysteine and the closing phenylalanine or tryptophan. The D gene is left open where the match is weak. Only part of the rows carry a size: once, few, many, or a class if the clone is expanded.

J gene,clone size,V gene,D gene,CDR3 length,CDR3 DNA,CDR3 protein
TRBJ2-4,NA,TRBV27,NA,13,TGTGCCAGTGCGACAGGAGCCAAAAACATTCAGTACTTC,CASATGAKNIQYF
TRBJ1-5,NA,TRBV27,NA,13,TGTGCCAGCAGCTCTGGGGGGAATCAGCCCCAGCATTTT,CASSSGGNQPQHF
TRBJ2-2,NA,TRBV5-6,NA,12,TGTGCCAGCAGCTTGGGCCCCGGGGAGCTGTTTTTT,CASSLGPGELFF
TRBJ2-1,NA,TRBV27,TRBD2,15,TGTGCCAGCAGGTTAGCGGGAGGGCCAACCAATGAGCAGTTCTTC,CASRLAGGPTNEQFF
TRBJ1-5,once,TRBV27,NA,15,TGTGCCAGCAGTTTATCGGGCGGATTCAATCAGCCCCAGCATTTT,CASSLSGGFNQPQHF
TRBJ1-4,NA,TRBV2,TRBD1,15,TGTGCCAGCAGGCCACAGACAGGGTCGGGTGAAAAACTGTTTTTT,CASRPQTGSGEKLFF
TRBJ2-7,NA,TRBV5-6,NA,14,TGTGCCAGCAGCTGGTTGAGAGGGAGGAACGAGCAGTACTTC,CASSWLRGRNEQYF
TRBJ1-2,NA,TRBV5-4,TRBD1,14,TGTGCCAGCAGCCCGGGACAGGGGGCGCAGGGCTACACCTTC,CASSPGQGAQGYTF
TRBJ2-1,NA,TRBV28,TRBD1,15,TGTGCCAGCAGTTTCCGGGACAGGGGGTTTGATGAGCAGTTCTTC,CASSFRDRGFDEQFF
TRBJ2-2,NA,TRBV28,NA,14,TGTGCCAGCCGCCTTTTAGGGGACACCGGGGAGCTGTTTTTT,CASRLLGDTGELFF
TRBJ1-3,NA,TRBV9,TRBD1,16,TGTGCCAGCAGCGCGGGACAGTCATACTCTGGAAACACCATATATTTT,CASSAGQSYSGNTIYF
TRBJ2-7,NA,TRBV9,NA,15,TGTGCCAGCAGCGTAGCCAAAGAACCCAACTACGAGCAGTACTTC,CASSVAKEPNYEQYF
TRBJ2-7,NA,TRBV27,TRBD1,15,TGTGCCAGCAGTAGACCGGGACAGGGGCCCCACGAGCAGTACTTC,CASSRPGQGPHEQYF
TRBJ1-1,NA,TRBV10-2,NA,16,TGCGCCAGCAGTGATTTGAGGGGTTTTCCGAACACTGAAGCTTTCTTT,CASSDLRGFPNTEAFF
TRBJ1-4,once,TRBV7-9,NA,17,TGTGCCAGCAGCCCCCAGGGGCGGCACCCCACTAATGAAAAACTGTTTTTT,CASSPQGRHPTNEKLFF
TRBJ2-1,NA,TRBV2,NA,16,TGTGCCAGCAGTGAGGGTCCAAGCCTAATAATCTATGAGCAGTTCTTC,CASSEGPSLIIYEQFF
TRBJ2-3,NA,TRBV5-1,NA,16,TGCGCCAGCAGCTTGGAGGGTGGCGGGAACACAGATACGCAGTATTTT,CASSLEGGGNTDTQYF
TRBJ1-1,NA,TRBV6-1,NA,13,TGTGCCAGCAGTCCCAGGGAGAACACTGAAGCTTTCTTT,CASSPRENTEAFF
TRBJ2-7,NA,TRBV28,NA,12,TGTGCCAGCAGCGGCGGCCCCTACGAGCAGTACTTC,CASSGGPYEQYF
TRBJ2-1,NA,TRBV5-4,NA,18,TGTGCCAGCAGCTCCCCGTTCGGGGATGGGAGCTCCTACAATGAGCAGTTCTTC,CASSSPFGDGSSYNEQFF
TRBJ1-5,NA,TRBV27,NA,12,TGTGCCAGCAAGGGCTACAATCAGCCCCAGCATTTT,CASKGYNQPQHF
TRBJ1-2,NA,TRBV4-1,NA,14,TGCGCCAGTAGGTCTGGGGGGGCGGACTATGGCTACACCTTC,CASRSGGADYGYTF
TRBJ2-4,once,TRBV19,NA,16,TGTGCCAGTAGTATAGTCGGCTGGGGGCCCAAAAACATTCAGTACTTC,CASSIVGWGPKNIQYF
TRBJ2-1,NA,TRBV11-3,NA,13,TGTGCCAGCAGCTTAGAAACCAGAGATGAGCAGTTCTTC,CASSLETRDEQFF
TRBJ1-1,NA,TRBV7-6,TRBD1,16,TGTGCCAGCAGCTTAGAGGAGACAGGGATAAACACTGAAGCTTTCTTT,CASSLEETGINTEAFF
TRBJ2-1,once,TRBV5-1,NA,13,TGCGCCAGCAGCTTGGCCTGGTACAATGAGCAGTTCTTC,CASSLAWYNEQFF
TRBJ2-5,NA,TRBV28,TRBD1,15,TGTGCCAGCAGTCTAACCGGGACAGTCCAAGAGACCCAGTACTTC,CASSLTGTVQETQYF
TRBJ2-7,NA,TRBV12-2,NA,16,TGTGCAAGTCGCCCCACCCGCGACAGAACCTCCTACGAGCAGTACTTC,CASRPTRDRTSYEQYF
TRBJ2-3,once,TRBV7-8,TRBD1,15,TGTGCCAGCAGCTTTGGGACAGGGGGCACAGATACGCAGTATTTT,CASSFGTGGTDTQYF
TRBJ2-1,NA,TRBV14,TRBD1,21,TGTGCCAGCAGCCAGGGACAGGAGCAAAGGTCCTCCCTGAGCTCCTACAATGAGCAGTTCTTC,CASSQGQEQRSSLSSYNEQFF
TRBJ2-7,NA,TRBV21-1,NA,17,TGTGCCAGCAGCAAAGCGCGCAGGAAAGGAGGAACGGACGAGCAGTACTTC,CASSKARRKGGTDEQYF
TRBJ2-1,NA,TRBV5-4,NA,13,TGTGCCAGCAGCCCGGGACCTTACAATGAGCAGTTCTTC,CASSPGPYNEQFF
TRBJ1-2,NA,TRBV30,NA,13,TGTGCCTGGAGTGTATCGGGGAGCTATGGCTACACCTTC,CAWSVSGSYGYTF
TRBJ2-1,NA,TRBV9,NA,16,TGTGCCAGCAGCGTAGACGGGGGAGTGACCTACAATGAGCAGTTCTTC,CASSVDGGVTYNEQFF
TRBJ2-2,NA,TRBV5-1,TRBD2,15,TGCGCCAGCAGCCCTAGCGGAGCGAACACCGGGGAGCTGTTTTTT,CASSPSGANTGELFF
TRBJ1-1,NA,TRBV7-9,TRBD1,18,TGTGCCAGCAGCACCCCTCGGACAGGGAAGGGGTGGAACACTGAAGCTTTCTTT,CASSTPRTGKGWNTEAFF
TRBJ2-7,NA,TRBV27,NA,14,TGTGCCAGCGCCTGGGGGCCTGGTTCCTACGAGCAGTACTTC,CASAWGPGSYEQYF
TRBJ1-1,NA,TRBV7-9,TRBD1,14,TGTGCCAGCAGCAGGGACAGGGCGAACACTGAAGCTTTCTTT,CASSRDRANTEAFF
TRBJ1-4,NA,TRBV2,NA,14,TGTGCCCGAGGCCAGGGTCCCACTAATGAAAAACTGTTTTTT,CARGQGPTNEKLFF
TRBJ2-5,NA,TRBV4-1,NA,17,TGCGCCAGCAGCCAAGAGGCCCCAAGACTAGGGGGGGAGACCCAGTACTTC,CASSQEAPRLGGETQYF